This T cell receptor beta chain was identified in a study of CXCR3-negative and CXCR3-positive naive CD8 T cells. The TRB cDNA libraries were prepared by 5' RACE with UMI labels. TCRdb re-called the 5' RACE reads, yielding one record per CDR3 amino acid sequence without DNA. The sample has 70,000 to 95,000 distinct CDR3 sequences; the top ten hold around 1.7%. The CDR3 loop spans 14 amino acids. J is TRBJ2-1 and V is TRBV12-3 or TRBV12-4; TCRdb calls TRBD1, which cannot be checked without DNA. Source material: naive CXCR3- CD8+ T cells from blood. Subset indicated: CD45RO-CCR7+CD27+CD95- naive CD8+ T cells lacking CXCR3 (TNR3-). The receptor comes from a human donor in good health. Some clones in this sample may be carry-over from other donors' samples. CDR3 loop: CASTPRGGYNEQFF.